This T cell receptor (beta chain) emerged from a study of long-term antiretroviral therapy in people with HIV. Whole-study findings and limits: The study found narrower CDR3 length ranges in HIV repertoires than in controls. Even long-term ART left TRB diversity below transplant donor controls, despite gains.

In its sample, this clone was seen once. The antigen remains unidentified. Survey-level immunoSEQ v3.0 assays were run. Data came from immunoSEQ multiplex PCR; TCRdb stores just in-frame clones and leaves some out. The table records tens of thousands of clones, about 86% of them present only once. Every sample had about 0.85-10 million cryopreserved PBMC in it before DNA extraction. The CDR3 has 17 amino acids. Germline V gene data show CDR1 as SGHDT and CDR2 as YYEEEE. Trimming took 2 bases from V and 4 from J; bases not matched to a gene: 10. The sequence derives from a woman younger than 45 with HIV. The chain is built from TRBV5-6 and TRBJ2-5, with 11 bases aligning to TRBD2. The source was unsorted PBMCs, collected 0.8 years after starting antiretroviral therapy. CDR3: CASSFRGSGGAGETQYF. The CDR3 region has the DNA TGTGCCAGCAGCTTTCGGGGTAGCGGGGGGGCAGGAGAGACCCAGTACTTC.